The clone carrying this T cell receptor (beta chain) was seen only a few times. These data come from a study of identical twins. With V trimmed by 0 bases and J by 0 bases, 4 bases remained unmatched. CDR1 is LGHNA and CDR2 is YSLEER in the germline V gene. The CDR3 is 17 amino acids. TCRdb analysed the 5' RACE reads with MiXCR anew, one entry per CDR3 protein. The table records some 760,000 distinct CDR3 sequences, 18% of them present only once. The same sample was also studied in work on T cells expressing NK-cell markers.

Input material: PBMCs. The TCR comes from a woman aged 18-29 years in good health. V is TRBV4-3 and J is TRBJ2-1; 8 positions match TRBD2. The CDR3 is CASSQEWGTSSYNEQFF. CDR3 nucleotides: TGCGCCAGCAGCCAAGAGTGGGGGACTAGCTCCTACAATGAGCAGTTCTTC.